Presented here are 23 T cell receptor beta chains from one specimen sequenced in a study of cytomegalovirus exposure and HLA in healthy donors. 60 Vbeta and 13 Jbeta primers were used in PCR. Using immunoSEQ multiplex PCR, the repertoire was profiled, and TCRdb retains in-frame clones only, with some absent. Of more than 150,000 clones in the sample, around 80% were seen once. Material for sequencing was PBMCs. The source of these receptors is a man between 18 and 35 years old in good health and CMV-seronegative.

This clone appeared a few times. In nucleotides, the CDR3 is TGTGCCTGGAGTCCAGACAGGGCCCCCACCGGGGAGCTGTTTTTT. Encoded protein: CAWSPDRAPTGELFF. The chain has TRBV30 and TRBJ2-2; the match to TRBD1 covers 7 bases. Germline-derived CDR1 and CDR2 are GTSNPN and SVGIG (reference sequence). V was pared by 2 bases and J by 4 bases, with 7 bases of the junction left unmatched. The CDR3 has 15 amino acids.

V and J are TRBV30 and TRBJ1-1; TRBD1 aligns across 8 bases. J lost 2 bases, V lost 3 bases, and 2 bases had no gene match. The CDR3 is 13 residues long. The germline V gene encodes CDR1 GTSNPN and CDR2 SVGIG (reference sequence). The CDR3 loop is CAWRGTGNTEAFF. In DNA, the CDR3 is TGTGCCTGGAGAGGGACAGGTAACACTGAAGCTTTCTTT.

The V and J genes are TRBV27 and TRBJ1-4; possible D gene TRBD1, 5 bases. The V end lost 5 bases, the J end lost 7 bases, and 11 bases lay between the germline ends. This CDR3 is 13 amino acids long. Germline loops: CDR1 MNHEY, CDR2 SMNVEV (reference sequence). CDR3 residues: CASSASQGEKLFF. The CDR3 DNA reads as TGTGCCAGCAGTGCCTCCCAGGGTGAAAAACTGTTTTTT. Full variable domain (missing parts from reference TRBV27 and TRBJ1-4): EAQVTQNPRYLITVTGKKLTVTCSQNMNHEYMSWYRQDPGLGLRQIYYSMNVEVTDKGDVPEGYKVSRKEKRNFPLILESPSPNQTSLYFCASSASQGEKLFFGSGTQLSVL.

The chain joins TRBV7-2 to TRBJ2-7, with 10 bases lining up with TRBD1. The CDR3 runs 16 residues. V trimming: 1 base; J trimming: 4 bases; junction bases outside the gene matches: 7. The germline CDR1 and CDR2 sequences are SGHTA and FQGNSA. As DNA, the CDR3 is TGTGCCAGCAGCTTAGAGGGGACAGGGGATTTATACGAGCAGTACTTC. It is translated as CASSLEGTGDLYEQYF.

J is TRBJ1-1 and V is TRBV6-5; D is ambiguous. Per germline, CDR1 MNHEY and CDR2 SVGAGI. The V end was cut by 5 bases, the J end by 1 base, with 11 bases between. The CDR3 sequence is 14 residues long. The CDR3 region is CASSVLEGNTEAFF. The CDR3 DNA reads TGTGCCAGCAGTGTCCTCGAGGGGAACACTGAAGCTTTCTTT.

This clone was observed once. The chain uses TRBV6-5 and TRBJ2-7; 8 bases align to TRBD1. J gave up 0 bases and V 6 bases, and 7 bases lay outside the gene matches. CDR3 size: 15 residues. The germline V gene has CDR1 MNHEY and CDR2 SVGAGI. In DNA form, the CDR3 reads TGTGCCAGCAGCCCCCCGGGACAGGCCTCCTACGAGCAGTACTTC. It encodes CASSPPGQASYEQYF.

V usage is TRBV14 and J usage is TRBJ2-1; 12 positions match TRBD2. The CDR3 spans 16 residues. The trim removed 4 bases at V and 1 base at J, leaving 2 bases unmatched. CDR1 and CDR2 from the germline V gene are SGHDN and FVKESK. The CDR3 here is CASSPTSGGSYNEQFF. The CDR3 DNA reads as TGTGCCAGCAGCCCCACTAGCGGGGGGTCCTACAATGAGCAGTTCTTC.

The CDR3 here is CASSLRRVRTGELFF. The CDR3 DNA sequence: TGTGCCAGCAGTCTTCGCAGGGTGAGGACCGGGGAGCTGTTTTTT. This chain uses TRBV6-5 with TRBJ2-2; possibly TRBD1 for D (5 bases). The CDR3 contains 15 residues. From germline, CDR1 is MNHEY and CDR2 SVGAGI. V was trimmed by 5 bases and J by 5 bases, leaving 15 bases between them.

This clone was recorded only once. The germline gene is not matched at one end of the junction; a read error may be the cause. The chain couples TRBV7-9 to TRBJ1-2, with 8 positions matching TRBD1. The CDR3 spans 16 residues. The V gene's germline CDR1 is SEHNR and CDR2 FQNEAQ (reference sequence). The CDR3 DNA reads TGTGCCAGCAGCACGCTACCCCCAGGGGGCCAAGATGGCTACCCCTTC. Its translation is CASSTLPPGGQDGYPF.

CDR3 amino acids: CASSFVGTGAMQYF. CDR3 nucleotide sequence: TGTGCCAGCAGCTTTGTAGGGACAGGAGCGATGCAGTACTTC. The V gene is TRBV5-6, the J gene TRBJ2-7; 8 nucleotides match TRBD1. CDR1 is SGHDT, CDR2 YYEEEE, per germline. CDR3 length equals 14 residues. J gave up 9 bases and V 2 bases, and 10 bases lay outside the gene matches.

The rearrangement joins TRBV19 to TRBJ2-7, with TRBD1 matching 7 bases. V lost 3 bases, J lost 3 bases, and 5 bases stayed unmatched. The length of the CDR3 is 14 residues. Per the germline V gene, CDR1 is LNHDA and CDR2 is SQIVND (reference sequence). The CDR3 bases are TGTGCCAGTAGTATGCGCGACAGGGTCTACGAGCAGTACTTC. Residues: CASSMRDRVYEQYF.

On this clone itself: The identical CDR3 is also encoded by other nucleotide sequences in the sample. The V and J genes are TRBV4-1 and TRBJ2-1; TRBD2 matches 8 bases. V shed 6 bases and J 8 bases; nucleotides not matched to a gene: 12. CDR1 and CDR2 from the germline V gene are MGHRA and YSYEKL. This CDR3 contains 15 residues. The CDR3 spells CASRPAGTSPYEQFF. The CDR3 coding sequence is TGCGCCAGCAGACCCGCTGGGACTAGTCCCTATGAGCAGTTCTTC.

The chain has TRBV6-6 and TRBJ2-7, with a tentative D call TRBD1 (6 bases). V was pared by 6 bases and J by 2 bases, with 14 bases between. Germline CDR1 MNHNY, CDR2 SVGAGI (reference sequence). This CDR3 comprises 14 residues. This chain's CDR3 is CASRRGQQAYEQYF. In DNA form, the CDR3 reads TGTGCCAGCAGGAGAGGACAGCAGGCCTACGAGCAGTACTTC.

The genes are TRBV5-1 and TRBJ2-5; a weak D match, TRBD1 (5 bases). This CDR3 spans 14 amino acids. Trimming stripped 0 bases from V and 1 base from J, with 7 bases between. Germline V gene lookup returns CDR1 SGHRS and CDR2 YFSETQ. This chain's CDR3 is CASSLGTTQETQYF. The CDR3 DNA follows: TGCGCCAGCAGCTTGGGGACAACCCAAGAGACCCAGTACTTC.

This clone came up once. The chain recombines TRBV9 with TRBJ1-1, with 8 bases lining up with TRBD1. The CDR3 is 19 residues long. Looked up from germline, CDR1 is SGDLS and CDR2 is YYNGEE. V lost 4 bases and J lost 1; bases outside the gene matches: 18. CDR3 region: CASSPRGRAGGERNTEAFF. CDR3 DNA: TGTGCCAGCAGCCCAAGGGGCAGGGCAGGGGGCGAGAGGAACACTGAAGCTTTCTTT. Based on the CDR3 plus reference TRBV9 and TRBJ1-1, the full variable domain is DSGVTQTPKHLITATGQRVTLRCSPRSGDLSVYWYQQSLDQGLQFLIQYYNGEERAKGNILERFSAQQFPDLHSELNLSSLELGDSALYFCASSPRGRAGGERNTEAFFGQGTRLTVV.

The rearrangement joins TRBV19 to TRBJ2-2, with 10 bases identical to TRBD2. Germline CDR1 is LNHDA and CDR2 is SQIVND (reference sequence). The length of the CDR3 is 16 residues. Unmatched junction bases numbered 7, after V lost 4 bases and J lost 5 bases. CDR3 sequence reads: CASSRLAGVGTGELFF. CDR3 in DNA: TGTGCCAGTAGTAGGCTAGCGGGAGTTGGGACCGGGGAGCTGTTTTTT.

The CDR3 coding sequence is TGTGCCAGCACCGGGAGGGGACTCCCTAATGAAAAACTGTTTTTT. Protein product: CASTGRGLPNEKLFF. The chain carries TRBV27 and TRBJ1-4; D possibly corresponds to TRBD1 (5 bases). Looked up from germline, CDR1 is MNHEY and CDR2 is SMNVEV (reference sequence). Trimming shortened V by 7 bases and J by 3 bases, and 15 bases separated the two germline ends. The CDR3 contains 15 residues.

The CDR3 reads CASSLLGEGQHYEQYF. CDR3 nucleotide sequence: TGTGCCAGCAGCTTACTCGGGGAGGGACAACACTACGAGCAGTACTTC. V gene TRBV5-6 combines with J gene TRBJ2-7, with D possibly TRBD2 on 7 matching bases. Per the germline V gene, CDR1 is SGHDT and CDR2 is YYEEEE. V was pared by 2 bases and J by 3 bases, with 18 bases between. The CDR3 is 16 amino acids.

The V gene is TRBV6-5, the J gene TRBJ2-7; no firm D call. Germline CDR1 and CDR2: MNHEY and SVGAGI. CDR3 size: 15 residues. Trimming left V 5 bases short and J 3 bases short, with 17 bases between. This CDR3 reads CASSGYAETSYEQYF. For the CDR3, the DNA is TGTGCCAGCAGTGGGTATGCGGAAACCAGCTACGAGCAGTACTTC.

The gene calls are TRBV2 and TRBJ2-7, with D maybe TRBD1 (5 bases). CDR3 length: 12 amino acids. In germline, CDR1 is SNHLY, CDR2 FYNNEI. Between the trimmed V and J ends, which lost 5 bases and 3 bases, there was a span of 8 bases. The CDR3 sequence: CASSRGFYEQYF. In nucleotides, the CDR3 is TGTGCCAGCAGTAGGGGCTTCTACGAGCAGTACTTC.

This chain links TRBV7-3 with TRBJ2-5; D uncertain. The end of the DNA aligns better with TRBJ2-7, so the J call may be wrong. CDR1 is SGHTA, CDR2 FQGTGA, per germline. This CDR3 is built from 13 residues. The CDR3 loop is CASSLNYHSEQYF. CDR3 DNA sequence: TGTGCCAGCAGCTTAAACTACCACTCCGAGCAGTACTTC.

This CDR3 is CASSVWTGEGYNEQFF. For the CDR3, the DNA is TGTGCCAGCAGTGTTTGGACAGGGGAGGGCTACAATGAGCAGTTCTTC. The rearrangement links TRBV6-1 to TRBJ2-1, with TRBD1 matching 9 bases. Germline V gene sequence: CDR1 MNHNS, CDR2 SASEGT. The CDR3 totals 16 residues. Losses at the gene ends were 4 bases for V and 3 bases for J; bases not matched to a gene: 7.

CDR3 in amino acids: CASSYGQPYGYTF. For the CDR3, the DNA is TGTGCCAGCAGTTACGGACAGCCCTATGGCTACACCTTC. The chain recombines TRBV6-6 with TRBJ1-2, with TRBD1 as a possible D gene (6 bases). The germline V gene has CDR1 MNHNY and CDR2 SVGAGI (reference sequence). The CDR3 consists of 13 residues. V lost 2 bases to trimming and J lost 4 bases, with 8 bases between them.